A single T cell receptor beta chain is shown here with its context. As yet, its antigen is unknown. RNA transcripts were the template for amplifying TCR beta CDR3 regions. A first-round RT-PCR of the TCR CDR3 used the HTBI primer set. TCRdb analysed the multiplex PCR reads with MiXCR anew, one entry per CDR3 protein. The repertoire holds roughly 500,000 distinct CDR3 sequences, around 42% seen once, with 15% to 20% in the top ten. Between the trimmed V and J ends, which lost 5 bases and 8 bases, there was a span of 18 bases. This CDR3 region has 13 residues. CDR1 and CDR2 from the germline V gene are DFQATT and SNEGSKA (reference sequence). This sample is drawn from a study of T cells in Graves' hyperthyroidism and ophthalmopathy. Study outcomes and limitations: By a 13 V-J model, ophthalmopathy was set apart from stable hyperthyroidism. Also found in blood were most expanded thyroid clonotypes above 0.001.

Exclusions: uncontrolled infection, other autoimmune disease, pregnancy, lactation. Diagnosis relied on clinical symptoms, serum thyroxine and TRAb, thyroid ultrasound and orbital computed tomography. J is TRBJ1-2 and V is TRBV20-1; D unresolved. The TCR comes from an adult woman with Graves' disease, either hyperthyroidism or ophthalmopathy (not recorded which). The source material was peripheral blood or thyroid tissue (not recorded which). The CDR3 protein is CSALIPAQEGYTF. For the CDR3, the DNA is TGCAGTGCTCTCATACCGGCCCAGGAAGGCTACACCTTC.